This TCR beta chain was sequenced in a study of cytomegalovirus exposure and HLA in healthy donors. Study outcomes and limitations: Accurate prediction of HLA-A and HLA-B alleles (for most subjects) was reportedly achieved from TCR beta sequences. A missense DCLRE1C variant was associated with V- and J-gene trimming of TCR beta chains in a later analysis, and an independent cohort replicated the association.

This CDR3 is 15 amino acids long. Germline CDR1 MNHNS, CDR2 SASEGT. V dropped 3 bases and J dropped 3; count of bases not matched to a gene: 8. With 60 Vbeta and 13 Jbeta primers, the PCR was carried out. Profiled with immunoSEQ multiplex PCR; TCRdb holds only in-frame clones, not every one. The repertoire includes 100,000 or so clones, about four fifths of them detected once, and 1.5% to 2% sits in the top ten. As for this clone: The target antigen is unknown.

The source is a woman in her 40s in good health and CMV-seronegative. The chain employs TRBV6-1 and TRBJ2-7, with 7 bases aligning to TRBD2. Sequenced material: PBMCs. The CDR3 here is CASSDFGGSLYEQYF. The CDR3 bases are TGTGCCAGCAGTGATTTCGGGGGGTCCCTCTACGAGCAGTACTTC.